This T cell receptor (beta chain) was found in a study of blood T cell repertoires in COVID-19. Across the whole study: The United States, Italy and Spain provided the acute and convalescent COVID-19 samples. PBMCs, B-cell-depleted T cells, or T cells provided the cDNA or gDNA that made up the material.

Original analysis: Amplification from reference gene primers served as the basis for estimated nucleated cell counts. Sequencing was performed with immunoSEQ multiplex PCR; in TCRdb, only in-frame clones are kept and a portion is missing. V, J and clone size were drawn from that table, and D and trimming were deduced from the DNA. This sample has 270,000 or so clones, with 85% found just once. The CDR3 runs to 13 residues. V was clipped by 6 bases and J by 7 bases; unmatched bases: 1. This clonotype was obtained from a human donor in a cohort sampled during active COVID-19. The chain employs TRBV12-3 or TRBV12-4 and TRBJ2-5, with TRBD2 matching over 14 bases. The sequenced sample was peripheral blood. The CDR3 sequence: CASRGTSGGTQYF. CDR3 DNA sequence: TGTGCCAGCAGAGGGACTAGCGGGGGGACCCAGTACTTC.